Listed below are T cell receptor beta chains from one sample, sequenced in a study of blood T cell repertoires in COVID-19. TCRdb keeps only in-frame clones here, not all; method: immunoSEQ multiplex PCR. The sample includes some 110,000 clones, 80% of them seen just once. The sample was peripheral blood. The receptors shown here come from a man between 60 and 75 years old with active or convalescent COVID-19. Both conserved end residues are part of each CDR3. A D gene is named only where the DNA matches it firmly. A clone size is listed for some rows: how often the clone was seen (once, few, many), or a class if it is expanded.

D	size	V	J	length	DNA	CDR3
TRBD2	-	TRBV11-2	TRBJ2-7	15	TGTGCCAGCAGCTTGGGACTAGCGGTGACCTACGAGCAGTACTTC	CASSLGLAVTYEQYF
TRBD1	-	TRBV19	TRBJ2-3	15	TGTGCCAGTAGTCCACCGGGACAGGGGACAGATACGCAGTATTTT	CASSPPGQGTDTQYF
-	-	TRBV14	TRBJ2-7	14	TGTGCCAGCAGCCAAGACAGCACTTGGAGGGAGCAGTACTTC	CASSQDSTWREQYF
TRBD1	-	TRBV7-6	TRBJ2-7	15	TGTGCCAGCAGCTCCGGACAGGGTAGCTCCTACGAGCAGTACTTC	CASSSGQGSSYEQYF
TRBD1	-	TRBV4-2	TRBJ2-1	17	TGTGCCAGCAGCCAAGATATCGGGACAGCCCGACCCAATGAGCAGTTCTTC	CASSQDIGTARPNEQFF
TRBD1	-	TRBV9	TRBJ2-5	15	TGTGCCAGCAGCGCGGGTAGGGGGCAAAGGGAGACCCAGTACTTC	CASSAGRGQRETQYF
TRBD2	-	TRBV20-1	TRBJ2-7	16	TGCAGTGCTAGTCTGACTAGCGGGGGGAGCTCCTACGAGCAGTACTTC	CSASLTSGGSSYEQYF
TRBD1	-	TRBV28	TRBJ1-2	17	TGTGCCAGCAGTTTATTTAAGCCGGGACAGGGGAACTATGGCTACACCTTC	CASSLFKPGQGNYGYTF
-	-	TRBV9	TRBJ2-1	15	TGTGCCAGCAGCGTAGCGGGAGATGAGGGCAATGAGCAGTTCTTC	CASSVAGDEGNEQFF
TRBD2	-	TRBV19	TRBJ2-7	15	TGTGCCAGTAGCCCCGGGACTAGCGGCACCTACGAGCAGTACTTC	CASSPGTSGTYEQYF
TRBD1	-	TRBV19	TRBJ1-1	14	TGTGCCAGTAGTAGGACAGGGTATAGGGCTGAAGCTTTCTTT	CASSRTGYRAEAFF
TRBD1	-	TRBV27	TRBJ1-1	14	TGTGCCAGCAGTCCACTAGACAGGGGCACTGAAGCTTTCTTT	CASSPLDRGTEAFF
TRBD1	-	TRBV29-1	TRBJ1-6	13	TGCAGCGTTGAGACAGGGCAAGGTTCACCCCTCCACTTT	CSVETGQGSPLHF
TRBD1	-	TRBV25-1	TRBJ1-4	15	TGTGCCAGCGCCGCCGACAGGGTAGAATTTGAAAAACTGTTTTTT	CASAADRVEFEKLFF
-	-	TRBV5-8	TRBJ2-1	12	TGTGCCAGCAGCTTGAACCTCGGTGAGCAGTTCTTC	CASSLNLGEQFF
-	-	TRBV28	TRBJ2-6	16	TGTGCCAGCAGCCCGTATTTTGTATCTGGGGCCAACGTCCTGACTTTC	CASSPYFVSGANVLTF
TRBD2	-	TRBV19	TRBJ2-7	17	TGTGCCAGTAGTAAGTGGACTAGCGGGAGGGCCACCTACGAGCAGTACTTC	CASSKWTSGRATYEQYF
-	-	TRBV11-2	TRBJ2-2	15	TGTGCCAGCAGCTTAGGGGACTTCGCCCCCGGGGAGCTGTTTTTT	CASSLGDFAPGELFF
-	-	TRBV28	TRBJ1-2	13	TGTGCCAGCAGTTTACCGACAGGAGATGGCTACACCTTC	CASSLPTGDGYTF
-	few	TRBV4-3	TRBJ1-6	17	TGCGCCAGCAGCCAAGAAAATCTGCGGATATATAATTCACCCCTCCACTTT	CASSQENLRIYNSPLHF
-	-	TRBV29-1	TRBJ2-5	17	TGCAGCGTTGAGTGGACCGTGGGGGGGCGATCTCAAGAGACCCAGTACTTC	CSVEWTVGGRSQETQYF
-	-	TRBV14	TRBJ2-5	15	TGTGCCAGCAGCCAAGATCGGGCGGGCCCCAGGACCCAGTACTTC	CASSQDRAGPRTQYF
-	few	TRBV9	TRBJ2-6	18	TGTGCCAGCAGCGGTATGATTGGACAGACCTCTGGGGCCAACGTCCTGACTTTC	CASSGMIGQTSGANVLTF
-	once	TRBV4-1	TRBJ2-2	14	TGCGCCAGCAGCCGGAGCCCGAACACCGGGGAGCTGTTTTTT	CASSRSPNTGELFF
TRBD1	-	TRBV25-1	TRBJ1-5	16	TGTGCCAGCAGTGACCGTACAGGGGGGAGCAATCAGCCCCAGCATTTT	CASSDRTGGSNQPQHF
-	-	TRBV20-1	TRBJ2-7	10	TGCAGTGCCGCGGACTACGAGCAGTACTTC	CSAADYEQYF
TRBD1	once	TRBV7-8	TRBJ2-1	16	TGTGCCAGCAGCTTAGGCTCCGGGACAGGGGGCAATGAGCAGTTCTTC	CASSLGSGTGGNEQFF
-	-	TRBV5-6	TRBJ2-3	15	TGTGCCAGCAGCTCCGGGGGGCGTCACACAGATACGCAGTATTTT	CASSSGGRHTDTQYF
TRBD2	-	TRBV9	TRBJ2-1	17	TGTGCCAGCAGCCGGCTCGGGAGTGGCGGGAGGATGAATGAGCAGTTCTTC	CASSRLGSGGRMNEQFF
-	-	TRBV5-6	TRBJ1-6	12	TGTGCCAGCAGCTTTCTTAATTCACCCCTCCACTTT	CASSFLNSPLHF
-	few	TRBV19	TRBJ1-1	13	TGTGCCAGTACCGACGGGGGGCCAAGGCCGGCTTTCTTT	CASTDGGPRPAFF
-	-	TRBV21-1	TRBJ1-5	16	TGTGCCCGACCTGGGTTACAGGGGGTTTGCAATCAGCCCCAGCATTTT	CARPGLQGVCNQPQHF
-	-	TRBV7-9	TRBJ2-7	12	TGTGCCAGCAGCCTCGACTGGAACGAGCAGTACTTC	CASSLDWNEQYF
TRBD2	-	TRBV5-1	TRBJ2-5	17	TGCGCCAGCAGCACTGGACTAGCGGGGGTTGGGGAGGAGACCCAGTACTTC	CASSTGLAGVGEETQYF
TRBD1	-	TRBV28	TRBJ1-3	19	TGTGCCAGCACTTTTGTGGGGGTCAGTGGACAGGGGACTGGAAACACCATATATTTT	CASTFVGVSGQGTGNTIYF
TRBD2	-	TRBV9	TRBJ2-1	17	TGTGCCAGCAGCGTATCGGCTAGCGGGATGGGGAACAATGAGCAGTTCTTC	CASSVSASGMGNNEQFF
-	-	TRBV13	TRBJ1-1	15	TGTGCCAGCAGCTCCGAAGGCAGGATGAACACTGAAGCTTTCTTT	CASSSEGRMNTEAFF
TRBD2	once	TRBV6-1	TRBJ2-3	16	TGTGCCAGCAGTGAAATGACTAGCGGTAGCACAGATACGCAGTATTTT	CASSEMTSGSTDTQYF
TRBD1	few	TRBV25-1	TRBJ2-2	14	TGTGCCAGCAGGTCCGGGACAGGGCCCGGGGAGCTGTTTTTT	CASRSGTGPGELFF
TRBD1	once	TRBV29-1	TRBJ1-1	11	TGCAGCGTCTACAGGGGACCTGAAGCTTTCTTT	CSVYRGPEAFF